This T cell receptor (beta chain) was obtained from a study of post-analysis software for immune sequencing data. cDNA libraries for TCR beta contained unique molecular identifiers. TCRdb re-called the PCR reads with MiXCR, one entry per CDR3 protein. The table has approximately 730,000 distinct CDR3 sequences, about 32% seen once. The study, taken as a whole, reports: A few TRBV segments (TRBV5-6, TRBV5-1 and TRBV20-1 among them) occurred more frequently in patients than in controls. Multiple sclerosis patients showed significantly lower normalized Chao1 diversity than controls did.

Losses at the gene ends were 6 bases for V and 6 bases for J; bases not matched to a gene: 10. The CDR3 is made up of 14 amino acids. Points on this clonotype: The antigen is undetermined.

The source material was blood. The chain combines TRBV12-3 or TRBV12-4 with TRBJ2-7; 8 bases are a match to TRBD2. This receptor was taken from a girl aged 10 to 17 with multiple sclerosis. The CDR3 sequence: CASSTKGLDPEQYF. The CDR3 DNA is TGTGCCAGCAGCACAAAGGGACTAGATCCCGAGCAGTACTTC.